These T cell receptor beta chains were read from a single sample in a study of CD8+CD57+ T cells in acquired aplastic anemia. TCRdb analysed the reads with MiXCR anew, one entry per CDR3 protein. The data show under 200,000 distinct CDR3 sequences, roughly 48% seen once. The sequencing input was sorted CD4+, CD8+, or CD8+CD57+ T cells (not recorded which) from PBMCs. These receptors were collected from a human donor with aplastic anemia. Both conserved end residues are part of each CDR3. D genes are given only for firm matches. Only part of the rows carry a size: once, few, many, or a class if the clone is expanded.

size	D	V	J	CDR3	DNA
many	.	TRBV25-1	TRBJ2-7	CASAEDWAYEQYF	TGTGCCAGTGCCGAGGATTGGGCCTACGAGCAGTACTTC
.	.	TRBV19	TRBJ2-1	CASSIAGRGFDEQFF	TGTGCCAGTAGTATTGCAGGGAGAGGGTTCGATGAGCAGTTCTTC
many	.	TRBV6-1	TRBJ2-7	CASSEQGIEQYF	TGTGCCAGCAGTGAACAGGGGATCGAGCAGTACTTC
many	.	TRBV7-7	TRBJ2-5	CASSLFGGAQYF	TGTGCTAGCAGCTTGTTTGGAGGGGCCCAGTACTTC
few	.	TRBV24-1	TRBJ2-7	CATSDQLTYEQYF	TGTGCCACCAGTGACCAACTTACCTACGAGCAGTACTTC
many	.	TRBV19	TRBJ1-2	CASSPGYGYTF	TGTGCCAGTAGCCCAGGGTATGGCTACACCTTC
.	TRBD2	TRBV24-1	TRBJ2-7	CASSVRGGSTYEQYF	TGTGCCAGCAGCGTCCGGGGGGGGAGTACCTACGAGCAGTACTTC
many	TRBD1	TRBV2	TRBJ2-7	CASSGTGVSYEQYF	TGTGCCAGCAGTGGGACAGGGGTATCCTACGAGCAGTACTTC
.	.	TRBV24-1	TRBJ2-6	CATSARSFQRASGANVLTF	TGTGCCACCAGTGCCAGATCATTCCAAAGGGCGTCTGGGGCCAACGTCCTGACTTTC
many	.	TRBV7-8	TRBJ2-1	CASGWGSYNEQFF	TGTGCCAGCGGGTGGGGCTCCTACAATGAGCAGTTCTTC
.	TRBD1	TRBV15	TRBJ1-5	CATSRDRQGVNQPQHF	TGTGCCACCAGCAGAGATAGACAGGGCGTTAATCAGCCCCAGCATTTT
.	TRBD2	TRBV10-3	TRBJ2-7	CAISETGLAGVSYEQYF	TGTGCCATCAGTGAAACGGGACTAGCGGGAGTATCGTACGAGCAGTACTTC
few	.	TRBV20-1	TRBJ2-1	CSARGRYHSYNEQFF	TGCAGTGCTAGGGGCCGATACCACTCCTACAATGAGCAGTTCTTC
many	.	TRBV24-1	TRBJ2-2	CATGSLGAGELFF	TGTGCCACCGGTAGCTTGGGGGCCGGGGAGCTGTTTTTT
.	.	TRBV20-1	TRBJ2-3	CSARASATDTQYF	TGCAGTGCTAGAGCTAGCGCCACAGATACGCAGTATTTT
.	.	TRBV20-1	TRBJ1-2	CSARSNVYGYTF	TGCAGTGCTAGGTCCAACGTCTACGGCTACACCTTC
many	.	TRBV5-1	TRBJ1-3	CASSLERSGNTIYF	TGCGCCAGCAGCTTGGAGCGCTCTGGAAACACCATATATTTT
few	.	TRBV20-1	TRBJ2-1	CSAREASGSYNEQFF	TGCAGTGCTAGAGAGGCTTCTGGGTCCTACAATGAGCAGTTCTTC
many	.	TRBV7-9	TRBJ2-1	CASSLVVNEQFF	TGTGCCAGCAGCTTAGTCGTCAATGAGCAGTTCTTC
.	.	TRBV7-2	TRBJ2-1	CASSVLRNEQFF	TGTGCCAGCAGCGTACTCAGAAATGAGCAGTTCTTC
many	.	TRBV5-4	TRBJ2-2	CASKGPLAGELFF	TGTGCCAGCAAGGGTCCCCTCGCCGGGGAGCTGTTTTTT
.	.	TRBV10-3	TRBJ2-6	CAISESGILFSGANVLTF	TGTGCCATCAGTGAGTCAGGGATCCTTTTCTCTGGGGCCAACGTCCTGACTTTC
.	.	TRBV15	TRBJ1-5	CATSRGQGGNQPQHF	TGTGCCACCAGCAGAGGGCAGGGCGGCAATCAGCCCCAGCATTTT
.	TRBD2	TRBV24-1	TRBJ2-2	CATSGSGLAGSGELFF	TGTGCCACCAGTGGCTCGGGACTAGCGGGATCCGGGGAGTTGTTTTTT
many	TRBD1	TRBV9	TRBJ2-5	CASSSPGQWETQYF	TGTGCCAGCAGCTCCCCGGGACAGTGGGAGACCCAGTACTTC
.	.	TRBV19	TRBJ2-7	CASSIGLTYEQYF	TGTGCCAGTAGTATCGGACTGACCTACGAGCAGTACTTC
.	TRBD2	TRBV2	TRBJ2-1	CASGPPAGDEQFF	TGTGCCAGCGGACCACCAGCGGGAGATGAGCAGTTCTTC
.	TRBD2	TRBV6-5	TRBJ2-1	CASSLGTMGERFF	TGTGCCAGCAGTTTAGGGACTATGGGGGAGCGGTTCTTC